The clone carrying this T cell receptor beta chain was picked up many times. Its antigen is undetermined. Germline and junction disagree at one end, which may indicate a read error. The sample originates from a study of regulatory T cells in long-lasting Graves disease. Background on the study: Duration of antithyroid drug therapy among newly diagnosed Graves' patients was under 3 months.

In germline, CDR1 is SGHDN, CDR2 FVKESK. The CDR3 loop spans 15 amino acids. Study outcomes and limitations: Authors noted too few samples as a limitation.

The authors built TCR beta libraries using iRepertoire HTBI primers and Arm-PCR of CDR3 regions. From the multiplex PCR reads, TCRdb called clonotypes with MiXCR, one entry per CDR3 protein. The sample consists of some 490,000 distinct CDR3 sequences, about 12% of them appearing once. Time point of the sample: newly diagnosed GD, antithyroid drugs for less than 3 months. PBMC-extracted RNA yielded the TCR library. These data also formed part of another study, on T cells in Graves' hyperthyroidism and ophthalmopathy.

The sequence derives from a woman aged 25-40 years with Graves disease. V is TRBV14 and J is TRBJ2-3, with 8 bases matching TRBD2. Sample: peripheral blood mononuclear cells (PBMCs), taken at new diagnosis, from a patient treated with antithyroid drugs. CDR3 protein: CASSKERGSTDTQYF. In nucleotides, the CDR3 is TGTGCCAGCAGCAAAGAGCGGGGGAGCACAGATACGCAGTATTTT.